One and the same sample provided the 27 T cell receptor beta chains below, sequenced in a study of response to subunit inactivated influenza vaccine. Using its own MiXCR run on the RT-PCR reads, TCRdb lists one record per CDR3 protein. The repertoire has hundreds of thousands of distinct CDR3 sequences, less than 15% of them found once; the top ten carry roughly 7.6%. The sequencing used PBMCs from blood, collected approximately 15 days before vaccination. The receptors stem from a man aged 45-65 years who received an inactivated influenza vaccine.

The CDR3 reads CASSPVSRSQETQYF. The CDR3 DNA sequence: TGTGCCAGCAGCCCGGTCAGCCGAAGTCAGGAGACCCAGTACTTC. The J gene is TRBJ2-5, the V gene TRBV5-6; no clear D. Germline CDR1 reads SGHDT; CDR2 reads YYEEEE. The CDR3 covers 15 residues. With 4 bases removed from V and 5 bases from J, the gap between germline ends came to 18 bases.

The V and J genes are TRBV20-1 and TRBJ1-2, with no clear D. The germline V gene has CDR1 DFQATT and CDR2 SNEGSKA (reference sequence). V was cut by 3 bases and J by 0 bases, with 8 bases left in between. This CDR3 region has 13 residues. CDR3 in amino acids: CSASVEANYGYTF. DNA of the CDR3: TGCAGTGCTAGCGTGGAAGCTAACTATGGCTACACCTTC.

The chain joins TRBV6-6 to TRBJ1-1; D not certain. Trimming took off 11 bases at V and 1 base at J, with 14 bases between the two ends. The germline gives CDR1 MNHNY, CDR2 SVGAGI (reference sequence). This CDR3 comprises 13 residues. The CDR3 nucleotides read TGTGCCGGCGGTGCGGGCCAGAACACTGAAGCTTTCTTT. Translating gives CAGGAGQNTEAFF.

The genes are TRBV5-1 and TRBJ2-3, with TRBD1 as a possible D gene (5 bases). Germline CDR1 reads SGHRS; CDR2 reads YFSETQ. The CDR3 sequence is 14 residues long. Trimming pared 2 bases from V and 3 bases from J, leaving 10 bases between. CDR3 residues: CASSLFGATDTQYF. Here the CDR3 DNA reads TGCGCCAGCAGCTTATTTGGGGCTACAGATACGCAGTATTTT.

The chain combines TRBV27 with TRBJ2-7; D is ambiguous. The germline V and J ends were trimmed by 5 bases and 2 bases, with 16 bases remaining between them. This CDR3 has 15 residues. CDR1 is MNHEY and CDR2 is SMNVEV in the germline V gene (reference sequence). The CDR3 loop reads CASSPQTVITYEQYF. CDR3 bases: TGTGCCAGCAGTCCCCAGACGGTGATCACCTACGAGCAGTACTTC.

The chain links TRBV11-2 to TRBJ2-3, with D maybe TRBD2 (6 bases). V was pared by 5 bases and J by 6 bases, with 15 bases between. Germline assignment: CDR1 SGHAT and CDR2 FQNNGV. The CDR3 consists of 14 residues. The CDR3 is CASSPGTSRDTQYF. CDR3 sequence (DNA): TGTGCCAGCAGCCCTGGGACTTCACGGGATACGCAGTATTTT.

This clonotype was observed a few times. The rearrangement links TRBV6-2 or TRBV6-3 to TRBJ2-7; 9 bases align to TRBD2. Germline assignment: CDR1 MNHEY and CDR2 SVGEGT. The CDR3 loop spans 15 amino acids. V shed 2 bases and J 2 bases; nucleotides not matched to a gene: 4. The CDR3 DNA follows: TGTGCCAGCAGTTACCGGCGGGAGGGCGCCTACGAGCAGTACTTC. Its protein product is CASSYRREGAYEQYF.

The CDR3 DNA is TGTGCCAGCAGCCAACCTGGAAGATACAATGAGCAGTTCTTC. Its translation is CASSQPGRYNEQFF. The chain joins TRBV3-1 to TRBJ2-1; D call uncertain. V was cut by 2 bases and J by 4 bases, with 9 bases left in between. This CDR3 has 14 amino acids. The germline V gene encodes CDR1 LGHDT and CDR2 YNNKEL (reference sequence).

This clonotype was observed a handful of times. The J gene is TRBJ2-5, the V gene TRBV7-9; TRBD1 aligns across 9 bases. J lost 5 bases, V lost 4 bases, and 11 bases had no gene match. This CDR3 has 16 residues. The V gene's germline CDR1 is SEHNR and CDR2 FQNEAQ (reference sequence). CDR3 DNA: TGTGCCAGCAGCTCGACGGACAGGGGCCTAGGGGAGACCCAGTACTTC. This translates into CASSSTDRGLGETQYF.

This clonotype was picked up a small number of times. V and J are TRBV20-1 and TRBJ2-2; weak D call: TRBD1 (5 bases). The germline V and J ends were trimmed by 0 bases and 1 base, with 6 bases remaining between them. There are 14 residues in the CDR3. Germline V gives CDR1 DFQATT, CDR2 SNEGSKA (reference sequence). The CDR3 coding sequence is TGCAGTGCTAGAGATCAGGGGAACACCGGGGAGCTGTTTTTT. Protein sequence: CSARDQGNTGELFF.

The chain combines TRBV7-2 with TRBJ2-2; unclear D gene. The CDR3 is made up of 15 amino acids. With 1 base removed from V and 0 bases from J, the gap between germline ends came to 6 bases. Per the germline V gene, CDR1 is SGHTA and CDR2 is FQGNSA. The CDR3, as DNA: TGTGCCAGCAGCTTAGTCCAAACGAACACCGGGGAGCTGTTTTTT. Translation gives CASSLVQTNTGELFF. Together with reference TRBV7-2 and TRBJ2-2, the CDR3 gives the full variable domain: GAGVSQSPSNKVTEKGKDVELRCDPISGHTALYWYRQSLGQGLEFLIYFQGNSAPDKSGLPSDRFSAERTGGSVSTLTIQRTQQEDSAVYLCASSLVQTNTGELFFGEGSRLTVL.

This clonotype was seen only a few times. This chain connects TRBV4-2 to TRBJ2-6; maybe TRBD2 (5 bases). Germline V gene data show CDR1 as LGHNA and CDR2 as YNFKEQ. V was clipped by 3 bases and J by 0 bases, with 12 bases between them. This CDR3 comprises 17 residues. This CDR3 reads CASSHQLRGSGANVLTF. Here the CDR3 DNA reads TGTGCCAGCAGCCACCAATTACGGGGCTCTGGGGCCAACGTCCTGACTTTC.

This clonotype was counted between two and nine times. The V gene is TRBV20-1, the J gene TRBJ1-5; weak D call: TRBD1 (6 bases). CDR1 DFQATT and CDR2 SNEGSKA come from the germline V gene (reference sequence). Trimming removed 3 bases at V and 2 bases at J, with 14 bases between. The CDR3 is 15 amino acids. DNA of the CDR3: TGCAGTGCTAGGGGCTTAGGGGGAGGCAATCAGCCCCAGCATTTT. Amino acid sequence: CSARGLGGGNQPQHF.

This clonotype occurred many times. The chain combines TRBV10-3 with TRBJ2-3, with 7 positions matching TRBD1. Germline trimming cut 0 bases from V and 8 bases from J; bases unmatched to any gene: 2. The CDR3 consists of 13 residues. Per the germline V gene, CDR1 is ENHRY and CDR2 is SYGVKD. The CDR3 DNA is TGTGCCATCAGTGAGTCATCAGGGGGTACGCAGTATTTT. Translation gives CAISESSGGTQYF.

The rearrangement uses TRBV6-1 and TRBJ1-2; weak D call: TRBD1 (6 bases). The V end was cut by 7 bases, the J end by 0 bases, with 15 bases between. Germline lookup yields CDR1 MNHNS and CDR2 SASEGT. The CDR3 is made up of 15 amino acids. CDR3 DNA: TGTGCCAGCACCGAAGGGGGGCTAGCTAACTATGGCTACACCTTC. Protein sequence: CASTEGGLANYGYTF.

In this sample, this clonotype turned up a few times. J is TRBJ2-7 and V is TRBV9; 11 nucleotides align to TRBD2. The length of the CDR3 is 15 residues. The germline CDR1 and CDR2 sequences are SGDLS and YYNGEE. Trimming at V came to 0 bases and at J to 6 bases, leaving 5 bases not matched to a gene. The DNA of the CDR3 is TGTGCCAGCAGCGTAGTAGGACTAGCGGGTACCGAGCAGTACTTC. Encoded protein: CASSVVGLAGTEQYF.

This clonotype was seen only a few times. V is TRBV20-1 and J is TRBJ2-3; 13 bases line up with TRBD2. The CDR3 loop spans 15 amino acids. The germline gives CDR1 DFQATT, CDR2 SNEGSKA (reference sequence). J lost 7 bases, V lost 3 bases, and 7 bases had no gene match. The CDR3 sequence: CSASQLAGGLHTQYF. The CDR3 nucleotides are TGCAGTGCTAGCCAACTAGCGGGGGGGCTCCATACGCAGTATTTT.

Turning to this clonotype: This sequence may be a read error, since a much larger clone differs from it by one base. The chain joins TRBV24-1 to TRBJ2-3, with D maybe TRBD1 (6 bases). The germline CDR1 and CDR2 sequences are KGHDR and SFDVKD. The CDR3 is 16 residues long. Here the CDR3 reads CASSDLSGDPTDTQYF. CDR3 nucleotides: TGTGCCAGCAGTGATTTGTCAGGGGACCCCACAGATACGCAGTATTTT.

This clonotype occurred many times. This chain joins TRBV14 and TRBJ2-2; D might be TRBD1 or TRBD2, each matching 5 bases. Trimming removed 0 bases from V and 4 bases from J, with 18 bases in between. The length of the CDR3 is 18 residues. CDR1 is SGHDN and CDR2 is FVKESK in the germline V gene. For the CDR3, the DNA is TGTGCCAGCAGCCAAGACCCGGTTCGGGGCCATCTCACCGGGGAGCTGTTTTTT. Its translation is CASSQDPVRGHLTGELFF.

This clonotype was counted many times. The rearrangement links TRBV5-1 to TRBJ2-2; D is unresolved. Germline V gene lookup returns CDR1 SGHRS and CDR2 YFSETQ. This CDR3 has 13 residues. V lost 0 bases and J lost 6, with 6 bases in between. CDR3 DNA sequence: TGCGCCAGCAGCTTGGCCTCGGCCGGGGAGCTGTTTTTT. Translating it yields CASSLASAGELFF.

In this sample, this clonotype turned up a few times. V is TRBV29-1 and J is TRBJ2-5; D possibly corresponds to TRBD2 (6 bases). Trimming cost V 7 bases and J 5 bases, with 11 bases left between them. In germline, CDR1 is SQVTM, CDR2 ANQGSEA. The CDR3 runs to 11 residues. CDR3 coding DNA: TGCAGCGCCCTGGCGGGGGAGACCCAGTACTTC. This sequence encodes CSALAGETQYF.

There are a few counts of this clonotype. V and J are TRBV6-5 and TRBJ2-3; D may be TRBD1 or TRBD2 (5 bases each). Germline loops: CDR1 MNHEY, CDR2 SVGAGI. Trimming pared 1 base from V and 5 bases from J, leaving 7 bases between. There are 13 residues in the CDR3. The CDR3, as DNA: TGTGCCAGCAGTTACTTGGGGGTAGATACGCAGTATTTT. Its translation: CASSYLGVDTQYF.

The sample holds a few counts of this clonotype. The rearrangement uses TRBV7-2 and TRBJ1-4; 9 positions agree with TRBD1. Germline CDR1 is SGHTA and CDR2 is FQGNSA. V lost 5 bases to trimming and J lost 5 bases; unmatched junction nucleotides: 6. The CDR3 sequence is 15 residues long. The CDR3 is CASSGWTGENEKLFF. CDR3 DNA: TGTGCCAGCAGCGGATGGACAGGGGAAAATGAAAAACTGTTTTTT.

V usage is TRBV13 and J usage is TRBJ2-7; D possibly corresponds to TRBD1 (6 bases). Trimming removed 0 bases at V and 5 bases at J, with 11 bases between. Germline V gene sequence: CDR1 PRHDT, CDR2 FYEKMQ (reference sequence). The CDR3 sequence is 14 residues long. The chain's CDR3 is CASSLGRSGDEQYF. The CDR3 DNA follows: TGTGCCAGCAGCTTAGGCCGTTCAGGGGACGAGCAGTACTTC. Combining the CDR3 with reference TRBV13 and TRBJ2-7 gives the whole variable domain AAGVIQSPRHLIKEKRETATLKCYPIPRHDTVYWYQQGPGQDPQFLISFYEKMQSDKGSIPDRFSAQQFSDYHSELNMSSLELGDSALYFCASSLGRSGDEQYFGPGTRLTVT.

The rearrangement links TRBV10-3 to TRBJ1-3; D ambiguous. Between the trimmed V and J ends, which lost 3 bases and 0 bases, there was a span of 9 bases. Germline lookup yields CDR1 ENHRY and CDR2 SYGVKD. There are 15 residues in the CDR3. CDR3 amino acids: CAISDPGLSGNTIYF. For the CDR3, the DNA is TGTGCCATCAGTGATCCAGGACTCTCTGGAAACACCATATATTTT.

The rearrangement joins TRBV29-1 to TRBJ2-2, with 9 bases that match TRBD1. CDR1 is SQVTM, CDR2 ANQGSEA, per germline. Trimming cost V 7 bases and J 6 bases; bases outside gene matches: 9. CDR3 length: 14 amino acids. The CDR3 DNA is TGCAGCGCCCCTGGACAGGGGACCGCCGGGGAGCTGTTTTTT. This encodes CSAPGQGTAGELFF.

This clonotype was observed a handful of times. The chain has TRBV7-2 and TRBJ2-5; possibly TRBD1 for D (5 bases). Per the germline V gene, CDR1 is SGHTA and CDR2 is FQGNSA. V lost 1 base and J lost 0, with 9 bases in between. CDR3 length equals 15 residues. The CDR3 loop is CASSLGGLYQETQYF. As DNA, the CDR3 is TGTGCCAGCAGCTTAGGGGGCCTGTACCAAGAGACCCAGTACTTC.